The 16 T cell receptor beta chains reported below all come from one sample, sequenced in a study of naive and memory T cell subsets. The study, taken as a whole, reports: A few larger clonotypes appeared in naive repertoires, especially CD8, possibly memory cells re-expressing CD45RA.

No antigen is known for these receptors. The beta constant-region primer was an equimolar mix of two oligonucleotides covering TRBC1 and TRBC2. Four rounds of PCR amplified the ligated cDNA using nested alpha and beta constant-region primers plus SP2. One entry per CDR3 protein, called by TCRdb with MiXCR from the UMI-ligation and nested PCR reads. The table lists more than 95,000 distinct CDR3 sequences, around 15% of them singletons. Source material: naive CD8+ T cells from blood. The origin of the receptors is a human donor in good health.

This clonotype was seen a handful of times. In DNA form, the CDR3 reads TGTGCCACCAGGCGACTAGCGGCAGATACGCAGTATTTT. This encodes CATRRLAADTQYF. This chain links TRBV15 with TRBJ2-3, with 9 bases fitting TRBD2. Germline CDR1 LNHNV, CDR2 YYDKDF (reference sequence). This CDR3 is 13 amino acids long. With V trimmed by 6 bases and J by 4 bases, 2 bases remained unmatched.

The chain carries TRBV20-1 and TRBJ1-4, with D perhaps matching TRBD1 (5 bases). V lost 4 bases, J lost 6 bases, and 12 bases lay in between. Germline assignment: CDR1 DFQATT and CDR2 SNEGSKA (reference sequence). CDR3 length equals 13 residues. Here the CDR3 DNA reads TGCAGTGCTACCCAGGGTCTGGATGAAAAACTGTTTTTT. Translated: CSATQGLDEKLFF.

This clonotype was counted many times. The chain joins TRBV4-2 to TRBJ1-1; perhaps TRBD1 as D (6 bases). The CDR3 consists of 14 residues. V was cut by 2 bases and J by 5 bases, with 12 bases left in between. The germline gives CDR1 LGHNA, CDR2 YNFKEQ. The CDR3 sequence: CASSQTTGRTEAFF. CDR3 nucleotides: TGTGCCAGCAGCCAAACCACAGGGAGGACTGAAGCTTTCTTT.

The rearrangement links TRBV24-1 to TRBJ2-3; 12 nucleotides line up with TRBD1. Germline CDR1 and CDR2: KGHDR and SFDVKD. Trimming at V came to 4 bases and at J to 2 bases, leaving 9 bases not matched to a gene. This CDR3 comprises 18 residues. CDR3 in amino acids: CATSDFKGTGGFTDTQYF. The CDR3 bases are TGTGCCACCAGTGACTTTAAAGGGACAGGGGGCTTCACAGATACGCAGTATTTT.

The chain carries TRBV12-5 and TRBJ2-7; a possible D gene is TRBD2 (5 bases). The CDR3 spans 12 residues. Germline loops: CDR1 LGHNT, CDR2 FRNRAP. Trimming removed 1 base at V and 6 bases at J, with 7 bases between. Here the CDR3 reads CASGLEGSEQYF. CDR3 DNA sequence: TGTGCTAGTGGTTTGGAAGGGAGCGAGCAGTACTTC.

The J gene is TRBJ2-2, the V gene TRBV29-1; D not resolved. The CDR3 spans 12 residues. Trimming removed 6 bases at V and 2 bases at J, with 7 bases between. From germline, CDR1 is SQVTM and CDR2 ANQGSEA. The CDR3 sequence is CSVELNTGELFF. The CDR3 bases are TGCAGCGTGGAATTAAACACCGGGGAGCTGTTTTTT.

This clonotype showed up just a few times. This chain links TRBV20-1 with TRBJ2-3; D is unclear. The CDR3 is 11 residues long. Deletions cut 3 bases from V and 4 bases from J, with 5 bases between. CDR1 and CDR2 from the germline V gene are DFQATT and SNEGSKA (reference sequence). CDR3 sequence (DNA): TGCAGTGCTAGGGCACCAGATACGCAGTATTTT. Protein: CSARAPDTQYF.

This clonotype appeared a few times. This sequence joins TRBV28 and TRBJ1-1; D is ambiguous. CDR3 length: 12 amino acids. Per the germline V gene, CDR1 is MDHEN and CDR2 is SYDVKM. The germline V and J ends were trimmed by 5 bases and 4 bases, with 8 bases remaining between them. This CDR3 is CASSLIGTEAFF. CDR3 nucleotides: TGTGCCAGCAGTCTTATTGGCACTGAAGCTTTCTTT.

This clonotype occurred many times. The CDR3, as DNA: TGTGCCAGCAGTTCGCAGGGTGGTGGCTACACCTTC. This gives the protein CASSSQGGGYTF. J is TRBJ1-2 and V is TRBV27; D perhaps matches TRBD1 (5 bases). Germline values: CDR1 MNHEY, CDR2 SMNVEV (reference sequence). Trimming cost V 4 bases and J 7 bases, with 10 bases left between them. The CDR3 covers 12 residues.

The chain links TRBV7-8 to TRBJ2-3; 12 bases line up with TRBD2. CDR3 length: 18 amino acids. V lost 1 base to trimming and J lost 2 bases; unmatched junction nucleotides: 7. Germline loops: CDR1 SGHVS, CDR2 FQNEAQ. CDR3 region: CASSLDRLAGVSTDTQYF. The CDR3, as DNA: TGTGCCAGCAGCTTAGACCGACTAGCGGGAGTTTCCACAGATACGCAGTATTTT.

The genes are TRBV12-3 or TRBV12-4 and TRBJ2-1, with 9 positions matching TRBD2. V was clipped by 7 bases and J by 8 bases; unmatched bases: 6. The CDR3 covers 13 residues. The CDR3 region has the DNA TGTGCCAGCAATCGACTAGCGGTTGATGAGCAGTTCTTC. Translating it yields CASNRLAVDEQFF.

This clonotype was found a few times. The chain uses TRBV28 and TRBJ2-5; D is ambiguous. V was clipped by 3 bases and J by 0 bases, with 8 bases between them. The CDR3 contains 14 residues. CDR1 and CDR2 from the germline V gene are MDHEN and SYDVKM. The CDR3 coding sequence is TGTGCCAGCAGTTTCGCAGAGAACCAAGAGACCCAGTACTTC. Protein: CASSFAENQETQYF.

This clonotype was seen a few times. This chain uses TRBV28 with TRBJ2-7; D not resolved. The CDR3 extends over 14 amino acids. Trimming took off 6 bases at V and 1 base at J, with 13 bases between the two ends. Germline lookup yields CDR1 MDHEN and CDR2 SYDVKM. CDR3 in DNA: TGTGCCAGCAGCCCTAGGCCGGGTTCCTACGAGCAGTACTTC. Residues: CASSPRPGSYEQYF.

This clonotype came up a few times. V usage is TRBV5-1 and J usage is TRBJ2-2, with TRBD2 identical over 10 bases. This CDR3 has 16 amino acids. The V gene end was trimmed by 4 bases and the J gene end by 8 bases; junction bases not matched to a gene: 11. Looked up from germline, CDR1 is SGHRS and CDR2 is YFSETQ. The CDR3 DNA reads TGCGCCAGCAGCCCTAGCGGGAGTTCGGATCGGGGGGAGCTGTTTTTT. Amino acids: CASSPSGSSDRGELFF.

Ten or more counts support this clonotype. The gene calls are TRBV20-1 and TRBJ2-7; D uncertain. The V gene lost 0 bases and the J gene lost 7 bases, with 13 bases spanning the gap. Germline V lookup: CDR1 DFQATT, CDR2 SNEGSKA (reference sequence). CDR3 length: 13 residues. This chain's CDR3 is CSARDFGRIEQYF. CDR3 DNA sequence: TGCAGTGCTAGAGATTTCGGCAGGATTGAGCAGTACTTC.

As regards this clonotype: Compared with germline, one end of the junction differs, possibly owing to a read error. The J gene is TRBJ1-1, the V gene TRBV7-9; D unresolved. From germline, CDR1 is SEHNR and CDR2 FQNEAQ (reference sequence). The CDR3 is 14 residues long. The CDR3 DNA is TGTGTCAGCAGCTTAGCGGGAGGGAGTACTGAAGCTTTCTTT. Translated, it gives CVSSLAGGSTEAFF.